This TCR beta chain was identified during a study of T cell responses to AZD1222 COVID-19 vaccine. As concerns this clone: Its cognate antigen is unknown.

Using immunoSEQ multiplex PCR, the repertoire was profiled, and TCRdb retains in-frame clones only, with some absent. The table has 140,000 to 150,000 clones, under 95% seen once. Regarding the study as a whole: Breadth and depth of Spike-specific TCRs rose after two AZD1222 doses.

The CDR3 sequence is 14 residues long. V gave up 5 bases and J gave up 2 bases, with 10 bases separating them. Germline V gene sequence: CDR1 SEHNR, CDR2 FQNEAQ (reference sequence). The J gene is TRBJ1-5, the V gene TRBV7-9; D might be TRBD1 (6 bases). The sample in question was peripheral blood, obtained on day 0 of AZD1222 vaccination. This receptor was taken from an adult in good health. CDR3 residues: CASSPDSRNQPQHF. In nucleotides, the CDR3 is TGTGCCAGCAGCCCGGACAGTCGCAATCAGCCCCAGCATTTT.